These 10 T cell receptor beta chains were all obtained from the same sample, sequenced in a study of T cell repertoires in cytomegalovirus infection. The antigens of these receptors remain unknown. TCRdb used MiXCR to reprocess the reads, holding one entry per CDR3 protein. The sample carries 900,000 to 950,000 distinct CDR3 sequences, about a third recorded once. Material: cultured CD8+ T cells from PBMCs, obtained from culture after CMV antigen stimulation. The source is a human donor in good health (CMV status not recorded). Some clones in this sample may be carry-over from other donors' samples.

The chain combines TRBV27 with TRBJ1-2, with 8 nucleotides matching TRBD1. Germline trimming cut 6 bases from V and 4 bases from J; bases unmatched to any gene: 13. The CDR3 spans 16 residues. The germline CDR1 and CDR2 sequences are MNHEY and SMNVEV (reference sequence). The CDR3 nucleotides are TGTGCCAGCAGCCCATCATCGGGACAGGTAGTCTATGGCTACACCTTC. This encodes CASSPSSGQVVYGYTF.

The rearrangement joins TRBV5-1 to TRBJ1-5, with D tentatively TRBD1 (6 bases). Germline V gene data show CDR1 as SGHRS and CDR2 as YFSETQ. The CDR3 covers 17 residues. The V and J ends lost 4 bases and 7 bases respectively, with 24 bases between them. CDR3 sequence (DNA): TGCGCCAGCAGCCCCGGGGAAACACAGGGATTAAGGCAGCCCCAGCATTTT. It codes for CASSPGETQGLRQPQHF.

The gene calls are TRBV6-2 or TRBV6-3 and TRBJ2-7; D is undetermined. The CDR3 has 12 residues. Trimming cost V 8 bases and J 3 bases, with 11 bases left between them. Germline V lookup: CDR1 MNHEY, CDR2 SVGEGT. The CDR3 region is CASGPVSYEQYV. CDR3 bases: TGTGCCAGCGGTCCGGTTAGCTACGAGCAGTACGTC.

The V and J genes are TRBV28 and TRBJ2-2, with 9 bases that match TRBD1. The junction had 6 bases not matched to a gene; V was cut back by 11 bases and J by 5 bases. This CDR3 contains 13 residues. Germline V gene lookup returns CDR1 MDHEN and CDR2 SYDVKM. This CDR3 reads CAGAGTGTGELFF. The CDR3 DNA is TGTGCCGGCGCCGGGACAGGGACCGGGGAGCTGTTTTTT.

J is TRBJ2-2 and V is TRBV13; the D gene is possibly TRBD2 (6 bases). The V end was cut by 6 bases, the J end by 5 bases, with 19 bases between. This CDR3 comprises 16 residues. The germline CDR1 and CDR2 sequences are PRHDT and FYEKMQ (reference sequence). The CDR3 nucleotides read TGTGCCAGCAGTTCATCCCCCCTAGCGTGGACCGGGGAGCTGTTTTTT. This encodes CASSSSPLAWTGELFF.

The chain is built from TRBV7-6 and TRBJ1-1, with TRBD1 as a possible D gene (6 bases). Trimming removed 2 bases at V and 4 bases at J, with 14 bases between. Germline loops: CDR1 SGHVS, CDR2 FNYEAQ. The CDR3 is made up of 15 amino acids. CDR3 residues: CASSLILGGATEAFF. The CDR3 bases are TGTGCCAGCAGCTTAATTTTAGGGGGTGCCACTGAAGCTTTCTTT.

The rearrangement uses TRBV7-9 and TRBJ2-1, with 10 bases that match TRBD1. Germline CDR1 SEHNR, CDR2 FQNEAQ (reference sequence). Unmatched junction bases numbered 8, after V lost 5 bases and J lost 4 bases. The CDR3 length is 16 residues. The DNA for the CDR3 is TGTGCCAGCAGCCACGCCGGGACAGGGGCTTACAATGAGCAGTTCTTC. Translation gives CASSHAGTGAYNEQFF.

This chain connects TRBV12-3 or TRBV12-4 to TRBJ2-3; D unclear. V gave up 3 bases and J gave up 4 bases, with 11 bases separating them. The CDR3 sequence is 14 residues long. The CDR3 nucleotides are TGTGCCAGCAGTTTCACCGGAATCCCAGATACGCAGTATTTT. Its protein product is CASSFTGIPDTQYF.

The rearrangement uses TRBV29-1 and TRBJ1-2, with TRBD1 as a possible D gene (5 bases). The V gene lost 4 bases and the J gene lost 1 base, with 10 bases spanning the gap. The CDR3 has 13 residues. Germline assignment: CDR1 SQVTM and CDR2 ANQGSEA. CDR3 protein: CSVGDPFNYGYTF. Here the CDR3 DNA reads TGCAGCGTTGGGGACCCCTTTAACTATGGCTACACCTTC.

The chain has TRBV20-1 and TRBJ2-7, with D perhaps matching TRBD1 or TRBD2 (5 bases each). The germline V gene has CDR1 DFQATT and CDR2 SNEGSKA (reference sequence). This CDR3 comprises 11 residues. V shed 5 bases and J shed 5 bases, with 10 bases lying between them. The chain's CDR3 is CSAPRDHEQYV. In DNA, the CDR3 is TGCAGTGCTCCCCGGGACCACGAGCAGTACGTC.